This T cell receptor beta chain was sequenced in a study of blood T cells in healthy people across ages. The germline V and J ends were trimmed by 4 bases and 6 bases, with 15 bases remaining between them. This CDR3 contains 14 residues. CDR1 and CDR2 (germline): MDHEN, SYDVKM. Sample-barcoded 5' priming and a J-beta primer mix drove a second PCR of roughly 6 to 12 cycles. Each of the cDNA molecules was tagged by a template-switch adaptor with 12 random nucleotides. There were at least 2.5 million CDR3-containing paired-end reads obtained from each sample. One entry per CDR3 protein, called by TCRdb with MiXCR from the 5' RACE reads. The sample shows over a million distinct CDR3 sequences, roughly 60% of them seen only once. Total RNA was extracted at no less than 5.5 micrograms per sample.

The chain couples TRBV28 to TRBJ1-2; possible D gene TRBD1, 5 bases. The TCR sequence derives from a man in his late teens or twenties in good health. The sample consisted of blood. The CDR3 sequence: CASSSLTGLHGYTF. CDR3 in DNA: TGTGCCAGCAGTTCACTCACGGGACTCCATGGCTACACCTTC.